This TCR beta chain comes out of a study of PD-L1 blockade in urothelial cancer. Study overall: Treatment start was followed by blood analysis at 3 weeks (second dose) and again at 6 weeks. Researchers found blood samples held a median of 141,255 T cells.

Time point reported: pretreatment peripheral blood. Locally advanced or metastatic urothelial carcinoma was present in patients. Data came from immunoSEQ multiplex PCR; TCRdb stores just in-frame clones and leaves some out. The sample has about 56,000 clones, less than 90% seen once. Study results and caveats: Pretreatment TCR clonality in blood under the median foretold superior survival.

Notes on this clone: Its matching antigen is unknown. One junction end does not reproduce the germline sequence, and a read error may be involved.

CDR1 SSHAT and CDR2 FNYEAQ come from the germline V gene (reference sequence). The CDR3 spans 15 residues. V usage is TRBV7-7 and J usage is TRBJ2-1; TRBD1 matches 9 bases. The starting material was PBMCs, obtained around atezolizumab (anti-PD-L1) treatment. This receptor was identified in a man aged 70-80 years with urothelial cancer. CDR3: CASSRRTGDNHEQFF. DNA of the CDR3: TGTGCTAGCAGCCGCCGGACAGGGGATAACCATGAGCAGTTCTTC. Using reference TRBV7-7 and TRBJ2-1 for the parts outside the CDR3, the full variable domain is GAGVSQSPRYKVTKRGQDVTLRCDPISSHATLYWYQQALGQGPEFLTYFNYEAQPDKSGLPSDRFSAERPEGSISTLTIQRTEQRDSAMYRCASSRRTGDNHEQFFGPGTRLTVL.